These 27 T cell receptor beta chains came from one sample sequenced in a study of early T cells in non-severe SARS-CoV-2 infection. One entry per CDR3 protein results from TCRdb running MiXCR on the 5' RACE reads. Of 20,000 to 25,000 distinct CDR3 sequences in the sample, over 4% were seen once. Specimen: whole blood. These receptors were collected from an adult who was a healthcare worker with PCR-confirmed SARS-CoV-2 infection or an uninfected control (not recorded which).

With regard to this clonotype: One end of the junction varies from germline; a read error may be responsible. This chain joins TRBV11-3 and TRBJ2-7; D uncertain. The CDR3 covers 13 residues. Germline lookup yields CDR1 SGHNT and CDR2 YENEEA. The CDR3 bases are TGTACCAGCAGCTTTTACGCAGACGACGAGCAGTACTTC. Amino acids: CTSSFYADDEQYF.

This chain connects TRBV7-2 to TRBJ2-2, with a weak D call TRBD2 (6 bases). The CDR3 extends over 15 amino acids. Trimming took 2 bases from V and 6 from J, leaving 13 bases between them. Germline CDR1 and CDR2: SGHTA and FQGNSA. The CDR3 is CASSLKIPGAGELFF. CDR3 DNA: TGTGCCAGCAGCTTAAAGATCCCGGGGGCCGGGGAGCTGTTTTTT.

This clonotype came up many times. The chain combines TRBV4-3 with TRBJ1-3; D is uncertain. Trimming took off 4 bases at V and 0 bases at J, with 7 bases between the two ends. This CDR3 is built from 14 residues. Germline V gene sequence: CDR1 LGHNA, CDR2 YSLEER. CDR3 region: CASSPGHSGNTIYF. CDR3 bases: TGCGCCAGCAGCCCCGGGCACTCTGGAAACACCATATATTTT.

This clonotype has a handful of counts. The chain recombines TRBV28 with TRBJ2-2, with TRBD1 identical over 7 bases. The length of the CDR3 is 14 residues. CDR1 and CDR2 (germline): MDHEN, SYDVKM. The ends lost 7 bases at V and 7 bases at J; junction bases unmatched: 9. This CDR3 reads CASTDRDRYGELFF. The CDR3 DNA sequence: TGTGCCAGCACAGACCGGGACAGATACGGGGAGCTGTTTTTT.

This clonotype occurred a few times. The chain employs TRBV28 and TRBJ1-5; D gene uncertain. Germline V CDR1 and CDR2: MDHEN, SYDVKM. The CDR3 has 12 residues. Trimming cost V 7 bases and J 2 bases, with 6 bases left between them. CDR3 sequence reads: CASTFGNQPQHF. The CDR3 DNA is TGTGCCAGCACATTTGGCAATCAGCCCCAGCATTTT.

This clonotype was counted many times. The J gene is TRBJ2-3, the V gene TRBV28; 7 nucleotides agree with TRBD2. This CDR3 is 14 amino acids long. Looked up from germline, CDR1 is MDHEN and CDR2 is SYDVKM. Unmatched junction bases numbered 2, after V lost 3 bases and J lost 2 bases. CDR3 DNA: TGTGCCAGCAGTTTCGCGGGGGACACAGATACGCAGTATTTT. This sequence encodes CASSFAGDTDTQYF.

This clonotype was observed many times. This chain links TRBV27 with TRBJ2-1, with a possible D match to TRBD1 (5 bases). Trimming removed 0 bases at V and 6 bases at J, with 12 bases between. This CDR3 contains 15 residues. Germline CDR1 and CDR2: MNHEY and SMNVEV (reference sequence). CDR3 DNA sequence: TGTGCCAGCAGTTTATCGGTTTCAGGGCCCAATGAGCAGTTCTTC. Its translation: CASSLSVSGPNEQFF.

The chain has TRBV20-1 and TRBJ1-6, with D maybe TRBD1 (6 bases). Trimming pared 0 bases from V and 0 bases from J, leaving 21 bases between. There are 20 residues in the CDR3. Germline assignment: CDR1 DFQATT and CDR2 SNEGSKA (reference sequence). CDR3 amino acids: CSAREHLWGARSSYNSPLHF. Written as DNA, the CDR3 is TGCAGTGCTAGAGAACACCTATGGGGGGCAAGGAGCTCCTATAATTCACCCCTCCACTTT.

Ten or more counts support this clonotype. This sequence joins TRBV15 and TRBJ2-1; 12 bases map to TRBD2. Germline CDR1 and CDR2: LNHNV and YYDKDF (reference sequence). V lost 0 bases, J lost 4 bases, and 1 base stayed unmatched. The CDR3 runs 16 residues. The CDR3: CATSRDLAGGYNEQFF. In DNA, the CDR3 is TGTGCCACCAGCAGAGATCTAGCGGGGGGGTACAATGAGCAGTTCTTC.

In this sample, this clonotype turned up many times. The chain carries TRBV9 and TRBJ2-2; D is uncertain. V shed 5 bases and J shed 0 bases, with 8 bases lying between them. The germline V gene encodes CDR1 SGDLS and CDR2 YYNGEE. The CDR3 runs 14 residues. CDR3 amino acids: CASSPLTNTGELFF. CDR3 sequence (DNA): TGTGCCAGCAGTCCCTTGACGAACACCGGGGAGCTGTTTTTT. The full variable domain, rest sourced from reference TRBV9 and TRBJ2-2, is DSGVTQTPKHLITATGQRVTLRCSPRSGDLSVYWYQQSLDQGLQFLIQYYNGEERAKGNILERFSAQQFPDLHSELNLSSLELGDSALYFCASSPLTNTGELFFGEGSRLTVL.

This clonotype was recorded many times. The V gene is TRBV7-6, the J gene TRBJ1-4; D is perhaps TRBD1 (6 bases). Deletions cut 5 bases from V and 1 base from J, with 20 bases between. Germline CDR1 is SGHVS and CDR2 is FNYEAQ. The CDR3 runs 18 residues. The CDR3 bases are TGTGCCAGCAGCGATGGACAGAGCACGGATGGAACTAATGAAAAACTGTTTTTT. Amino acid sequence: CASSDGQSTDGTNEKLFF. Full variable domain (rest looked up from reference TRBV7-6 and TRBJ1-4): GAGVSQSPRYKVTKRGQDVALRCDPISGHVSLYWYRQALGQGPEFLTYFNYEAQQDKSGLPNDRFSAERPEGSISTLTIQRTEQRDSAMYRCASSDGQSTDGTNEKLFFGSGTQLSVL.

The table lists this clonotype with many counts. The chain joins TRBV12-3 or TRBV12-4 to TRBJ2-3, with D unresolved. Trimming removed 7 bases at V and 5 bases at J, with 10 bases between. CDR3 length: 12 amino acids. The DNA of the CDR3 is TGTGCCAGCACCCTCGATGGAGATACGCAGTATTTT. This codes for CASTLDGDTQYF.

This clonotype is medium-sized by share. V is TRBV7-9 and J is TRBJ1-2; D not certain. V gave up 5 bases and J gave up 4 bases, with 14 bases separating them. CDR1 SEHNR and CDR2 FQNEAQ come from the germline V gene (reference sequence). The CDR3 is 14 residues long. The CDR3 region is CASSNMENFYGYTF. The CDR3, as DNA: TGTGCCAGCAGCAATATGGAGAATTTCTATGGCTACACCTTC.

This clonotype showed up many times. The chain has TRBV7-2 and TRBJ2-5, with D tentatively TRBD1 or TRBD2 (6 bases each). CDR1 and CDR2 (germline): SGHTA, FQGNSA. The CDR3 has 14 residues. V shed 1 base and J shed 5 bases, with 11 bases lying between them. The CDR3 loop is CASSLGGGGETQYF. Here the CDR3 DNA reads TGTGCCAGCAGCTTAGGAGGGGGAGGCGAGACCCAGTACTTC.

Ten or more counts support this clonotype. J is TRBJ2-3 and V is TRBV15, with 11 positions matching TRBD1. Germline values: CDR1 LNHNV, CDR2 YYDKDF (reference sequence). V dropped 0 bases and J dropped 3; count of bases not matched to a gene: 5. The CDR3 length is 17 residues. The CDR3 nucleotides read TGTGCCACCAGCAGAGATCTAGGGACAGGGGGTACAGATACGCAGTATTTT. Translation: CATSRDLGTGGTDTQYF.

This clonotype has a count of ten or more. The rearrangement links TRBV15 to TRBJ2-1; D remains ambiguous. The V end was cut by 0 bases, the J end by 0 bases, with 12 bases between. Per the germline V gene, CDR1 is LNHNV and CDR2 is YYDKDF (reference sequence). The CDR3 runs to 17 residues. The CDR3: CATSRDLTVSSYNEQFF. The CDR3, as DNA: TGTGCCACCAGCAGAGATCTAACGGTTAGCTCCTACAATGAGCAGTTCTTC.

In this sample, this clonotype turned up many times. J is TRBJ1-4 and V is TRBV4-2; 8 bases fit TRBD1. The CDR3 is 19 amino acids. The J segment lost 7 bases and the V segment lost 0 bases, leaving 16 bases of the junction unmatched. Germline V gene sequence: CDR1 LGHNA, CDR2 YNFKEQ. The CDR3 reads CASSQDLAGPGGGGEKLFF. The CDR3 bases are TGTGCCAGCAGCCAAGATCTGGCTGGACCAGGGGGCGGAGGTGAAAAACTGTTTTTT.

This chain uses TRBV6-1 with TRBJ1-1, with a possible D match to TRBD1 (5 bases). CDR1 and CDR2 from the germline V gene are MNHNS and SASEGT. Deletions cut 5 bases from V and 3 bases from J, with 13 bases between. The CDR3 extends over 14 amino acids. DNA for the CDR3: TGTGCCAGCAGTCAAATCAGGGATCACACTGAAGCTTTCTTT. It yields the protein CASSQIRDHTEAFF.

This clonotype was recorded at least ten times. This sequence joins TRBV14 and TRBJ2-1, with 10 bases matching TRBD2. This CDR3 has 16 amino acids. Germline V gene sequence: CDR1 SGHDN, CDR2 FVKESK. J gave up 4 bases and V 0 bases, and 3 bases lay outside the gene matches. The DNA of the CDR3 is TGTGCCAGCAGCCAAGATTCTAGCGGGGGATACAATGAGCAGTTCTTC. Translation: CASSQDSSGGYNEQFF.

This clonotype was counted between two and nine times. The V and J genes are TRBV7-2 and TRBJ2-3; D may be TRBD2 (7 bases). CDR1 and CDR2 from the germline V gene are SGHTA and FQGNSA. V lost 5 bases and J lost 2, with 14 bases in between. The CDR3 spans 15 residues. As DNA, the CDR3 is TGTGCCAGCAGCGCGCGGGGGCCCCACACAGATACGCAGTATTTT. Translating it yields CASSARGPHTDTQYF. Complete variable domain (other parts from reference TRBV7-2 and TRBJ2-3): GAGVSQSPSNKVTEKGKDVELRCDPISGHTALYWYRQSLGQGLEFLIYFQGNSAPDKSGLPSDRFSAERTGGSVSTLTIQRTQQEDSAVYLCASSARGPHTDTQYFGPGTRLTVL.

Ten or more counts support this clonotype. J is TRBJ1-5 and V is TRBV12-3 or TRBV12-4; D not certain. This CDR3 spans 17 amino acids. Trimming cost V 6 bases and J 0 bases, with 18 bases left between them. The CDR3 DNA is TGTGCCAGCAGCCCCCACGGGGAGTGGGCTAGCAATCAGCCCCAGCATTTT. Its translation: CASSPHGEWASNQPQHF.

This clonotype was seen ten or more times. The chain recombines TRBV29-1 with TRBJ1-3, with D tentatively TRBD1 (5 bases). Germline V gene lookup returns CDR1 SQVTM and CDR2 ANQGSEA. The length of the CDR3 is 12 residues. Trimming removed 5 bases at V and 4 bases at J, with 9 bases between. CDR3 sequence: CSVQGLGNTIYF. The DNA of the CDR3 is TGCAGCGTTCAGGGCCTCGGAAACACCATATATTTT. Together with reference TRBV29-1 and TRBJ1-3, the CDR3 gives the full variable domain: SAVISQKPSRDICQRGTSLTIQCQVDSQVTMMFWYRQQPGQSLTLIATANQGSEATYESGFVIDKFPISRPNLTFSTLTVSNMSPEDSSIYLCSVQGLGNTIYFGEGSWLTVV.

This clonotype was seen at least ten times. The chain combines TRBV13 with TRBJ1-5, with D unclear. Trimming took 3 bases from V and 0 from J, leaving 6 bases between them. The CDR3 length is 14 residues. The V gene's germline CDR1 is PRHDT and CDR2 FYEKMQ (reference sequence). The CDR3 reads CASSFGYSNQPQHF. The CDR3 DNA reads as TGTGCCAGCAGCTTTGGGTATAGCAATCAGCCCCAGCATTTT. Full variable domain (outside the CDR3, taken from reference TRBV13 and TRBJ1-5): AAGVIQSPRHLIKEKRETATLKCYPIPRHDTVYWYQQGPGQDPQFLISFYEKMQSDKGSIPDRFSAQQFSDYHSELNMSSLELGDSALYFCASSFGYSNQPQHFGDGTRLSIL.

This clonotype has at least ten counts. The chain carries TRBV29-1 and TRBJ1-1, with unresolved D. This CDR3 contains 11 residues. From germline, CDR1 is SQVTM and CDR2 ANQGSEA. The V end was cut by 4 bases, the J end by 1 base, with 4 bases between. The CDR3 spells CSVAENTEAFF. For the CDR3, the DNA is TGCAGCGTTGCCGAGAACACTGAAGCTTTCTTT.

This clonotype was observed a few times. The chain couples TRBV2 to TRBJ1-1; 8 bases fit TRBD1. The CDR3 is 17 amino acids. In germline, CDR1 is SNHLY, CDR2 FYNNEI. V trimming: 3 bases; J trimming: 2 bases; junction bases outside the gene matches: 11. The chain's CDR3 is CASSEKGTGLTNTEAFF. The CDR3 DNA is TGTGCCAGCAGTGAGAAAGGGACAGGACTTACTAACACTGAAGCTTTCTTT.

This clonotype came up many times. CDR3 sequence: CASSEKGPANYGYTF. CDR3 in DNA: TGTGCCAGCAGCGAAAAGGGGCCAGCTAACTATGGCTACACCTTC. The V gene is TRBV7-2, the J gene TRBJ1-2; tentatively, D is TRBD1 (5 bases). Germline CDR1 and CDR2: SGHTA and FQGNSA. The CDR3 extends over 15 amino acids. Trimming removed 5 bases from V and 0 bases from J, with 13 bases in between.

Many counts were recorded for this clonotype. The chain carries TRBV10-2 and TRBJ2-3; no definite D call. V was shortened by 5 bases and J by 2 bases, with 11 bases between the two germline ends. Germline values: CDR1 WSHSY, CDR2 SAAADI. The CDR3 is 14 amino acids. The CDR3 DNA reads TGCGCCAGCAGTTCGGGTCCCCTCACAGATACGCAGTATTTT. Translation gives CASSSGPLTDTQYF.